The clone carrying this T cell receptor beta chain was detected only a few times. Its antigen is unknown. Naive, central memory, regulatory and stem cell-like memory cells within the CD4+ compartment were sorted using CD45RO/CCR7/CD25/CD127/CD95/CD27. This CDR3 is built from 14 residues. The trim removed 5 bases at V and 4 bases at J, leaving 3 bases unmatched. The germline V gene has CDR1 MDHEN and CDR2 SYDVKM. This specimen comes from a study of beta chain features in type 1 diabetes. Study-wide points: Diminished insertions and augmented deletions at VDJ junctions characterized type 1 diabetes patients. Across all four CD4+ subsets, people with type 1 diabetes showed modestly shorter TCRB CDR3s. For cells with high TCR expression, cDNA sequencing could yield over-representation.

The authors reverse transcribed all of the isolated RNA, so sequencing captured expressed TCRB transcripts. Samples of naive, central memory and regulatory T cells yielded a mean of around 3.4 million reads. Using immunoSEQ multiplex PCR, the repertoire was profiled, and TCRdb retains in-frame clones only, with some absent. The sample has around 180,000 clones, 7.8% seen once. The J gene is TRBJ2-2, the V gene TRBV28; 8 bases are shared with TRBD1. The receptor was isolated from a woman in her thirties or forties with type 1 diabetes. Sequenced: central memory CD4+ T cells from blood. The CDR3 loop is CASSPGQVTGELFF. CDR3 in DNA: TGTGCCAGCAGTCCGGGACAGGTCACCGGGGAGCTGTTTTTT.